The 18 T cell receptor beta chains reported below all come from one sample, sequenced in a study of blood T cell repertoires in COVID-19. The table came from immunoSEQ multiplex PCR; TCRdb's copy has only in-frame clones and leaves some out. The sample records 200,000 or so clones, about nine tenths being singletons. Sequencing used peripheral blood. These receptors originate from a man in his 70s with active or convalescent COVID-19.

V gene TRBV19 combines with J gene TRBJ1-5, with D possibly matching TRBD1 (5 bases). The CDR3 length is 16 residues. Trimming removed 4 bases at V and 3 bases at J, with 16 bases between. In germline, CDR1 is LNHDA, CDR2 SQIVND (reference sequence). The CDR3 is CASSTGSAGSNQPQHF. For the CDR3, the DNA is TGTGCCAGTAGTACCGGATCCGCAGGGTCCAATCAGCCCCAGCATTTT.

The rearrangement joins TRBV28 to TRBJ1-1, with a weak D call TRBD1 (5 bases). Trimming left V 3 bases short and J 7 bases short, with 12 bases between. The CDR3 is 13 residues long. Germline V CDR1 and CDR2: MDHEN, SYDVKM. The CDR3: CASSFVRQSEAFF. As DNA, the CDR3 is TGTGCCAGCAGTTTTGTGAGACAGAGTGAAGCTTTCTTT.

This chain links TRBV29-1 with TRBJ1-4; 7 nucleotides line up with TRBD1. The CDR3 is 13 amino acids. CDR1 SQVTM and CDR2 ANQGSEA come from the germline V gene. V lost 6 bases to trimming and J lost 5 bases; unmatched junction nucleotides: 6. CDR3 nucleotides: TGCAGCGTAAGGACAGGAGGCAATGAAAAACTGTTTTTT. It yields the protein CSVRTGGNEKLFF.

The table lists this clone with a count of one. J is TRBJ1-1 and V is TRBV5-1; 8 nucleotides agree with TRBD1. The CDR3 totals 14 residues. The ends lost 4 bases at V and 3 bases at J; junction bases unmatched: 5. Germline-derived CDR1 and CDR2 are SGHRS and YFSETQ. The CDR3 reads CASSTGGPYTEAFF. DNA of the CDR3: TGCGCCAGCAGCACAGGGGGACCATACACTGAAGCTTTCTTT.

The chain carries TRBV19 and TRBJ2-7, with D tentatively TRBD1 (6 bases). V dropped 4 bases and J dropped 5 bases, with 15 bases sitting between them. Germline assignment: CDR1 LNHDA and CDR2 SQIVND (reference sequence). The CDR3 totals 14 residues. CDR3 coding DNA: TGTGCCAGTAGTAGGGACACCACCTACCACGAGCAGTACTTC. This encodes CASSRDTTYHEQYF.

The CDR3 bases are TGCGCCAGCAGTACGGGACAAACTGAAGCTTTCTTT. The encoded protein is CASSTGQTEAFF. The V gene is TRBV5-1, the J gene TRBJ1-1, with a tentative D call TRBD1 (6 bases). The CDR3 loop spans 12 amino acids. The ends were cut back, 5 bases at V and 5 bases at J, with 10 bases in the middle. Germline V gives CDR1 SGHRS, CDR2 YFSETQ.

The CDR3 reads CASSAAQGALLTDTQYF. CDR3 bases: TGTGCCAGCAGTGCGGCTCAGGGCGCCTTACTAACAGATACGCAGTATTTT. The chain employs TRBV27 and TRBJ2-3; a weak D match, TRBD1 (5 bases). Trimming left V 5 bases short and J 3 bases short, with 21 bases between. CDR3 length equals 17 residues. Germline V gene data show CDR1 as MNHEY and CDR2 as SMNVEV (reference sequence).

The J gene is TRBJ1-3, the V gene TRBV5-6, with a weak D call TRBD1 (5 bases). V was trimmed by 5 bases and J by 1 base, leaving 10 bases between them. The length of the CDR3 is 14 residues. Germline assignment: CDR1 SGHDT and CDR2 YYEEEE. The CDR3 bases are TGTGCCAGCAGTAGGGGTATATCTGGAAACACCATATATTTT. Its translation is CASSRGISGNTIYF.

This chain links TRBV28 with TRBJ2-7, with D possibly being TRBD1 (5 bases). The V gene's germline CDR1 is MDHEN and CDR2 SYDVKM. V lost 6 bases and J 5 bases, leaving 14 bases between the germline ends. This CDR3 contains 13 residues. The CDR3 DNA reads as TGTGCCAGCAGCACAAGGGTCAGGGACGAGCAGTACTTC. Translation: CASSTRVRDEQYF.

The chain couples TRBV19 to TRBJ1-6; unclear D gene. Per germline, CDR1 LNHDA and CDR2 SQIVND (reference sequence). This CDR3 contains 14 residues. Trimming stripped 3 bases from V and 4 bases from J, with 7 bases between. CDR3 bases: TGTGCCAGTAGTATTAAACAGTATAATTCACCCCTCCACTTT. Translating it yields CASSIKQYNSPLHF. The full variable domain, its missing parts supplied by reference TRBV19 and TRBJ1-6, is DGGITQSPKYLFRKEGQNVTLSCEQNLNHDAMYWYRQDPGQGLRLIYYSQIVNDFQKGDIAEGYSVSREKKESFPLTVTSAQKNPTAFYLCASSIKQYNSPLHFGNGTRLTVT.

The chain combines TRBV6-2 or TRBV6-3 with TRBJ2-3; TRBD2 agrees at 8 bases. CDR1 and CDR2 (germline): MNHEY, SVGEGT. Unmatched junction bases numbered 16, after V lost 6 bases and J lost 5 bases. The CDR3 totals 17 residues. Written as DNA, the CDR3 is TGTGCCAGCAGCCAGGCCTTAGCGGGGCCTATGGGAGATACGCAGTATTTT. This sequence encodes CASSQALAGPMGDTQYF.

V usage is TRBV11-3 and J usage is TRBJ1-3; 7 bases match TRBD1. Germline-derived CDR1 and CDR2 are SGHNT and YENEEA. V shed 4 bases and J 0 bases; nucleotides not matched to a gene: 3. This CDR3 comprises 15 residues. CDR3 sequence (DNA): TGTGCCAGCAGCTCAGGGGGATTCTCTGGAAACACCATATATTTT. It yields the protein CASSSGGFSGNTIYF.

This clone was detected a few times. J is TRBJ1-2 and V is TRBV7-2, with D perhaps TRBD1 (5 bases). Looked up from germline, CDR1 is SGHTA and CDR2 is FQGNSA. Trimming pared 5 bases from V and 0 bases from J, leaving 16 bases between. The CDR3 sequence is 16 residues long. CDR3 sequence reads: CASSPYGAETNYGYTF. Here the CDR3 DNA reads TGTGCCAGCAGCCCATATGGGGCGGAAACTAACTATGGCTACACCTTC.

The V gene is TRBV10-1, the J gene TRBJ2-3, with 9 nucleotides matching TRBD1. The ends lost 6 bases at V and 1 base at J; junction bases unmatched: 5. The CDR3 is 15 residues long. CDR1 is WNHNN and CDR2 is SYGVQD in the germline V gene (reference sequence). In DNA form, the CDR3 reads TGCGCCAGCAGCCCCCGACAGGGGGGCACAGATACGCAGTATTTT. Protein: CASSPRQGGTDTQYF.

J is TRBJ1-2 and V is TRBV7-2; 8 positions match TRBD1. V shed 5 bases, J shed 4 bases, and the junction held 6 bases outside the gene matches. CDR3 size: 14 residues. Germline CDR1 SGHTA, CDR2 FQGNSA. The CDR3 DNA follows: TGTGCCAGCAGCAGGACAGGGCTTCCCTATGGCTACACCTTC. It yields the protein CASSRTGLPYGYTF.

This chain links TRBV19 with TRBJ2-1; possibly TRBD2 for D (6 bases). Per the germline V gene, CDR1 is LNHDA and CDR2 is SQIVND (reference sequence). The CDR3 sequence is 17 residues long. V lost 4 bases and J lost 8, with 24 bases in between. The CDR3 loop is CASSTQHRLVSGDEQFF. The CDR3 coding sequence is TGTGCCAGTAGTACACAACACCGACTAGTCTCCGGGGATGAGCAGTTCTTC.

The chain couples TRBV18 to TRBJ1-1, with 7 bases that match TRBD1. The V gene's germline CDR1 is KGHSH and CDR2 LQKENI. The V gene end was trimmed by 3 bases and the J gene end by 4 bases; junction bases not matched to a gene: 20. The CDR3 is 19 residues long. The CDR3 spells CASSPRRKTGTSTSTEAFF. The CDR3 DNA reads as TGTGCCAGCTCACCTAGACGGAAGACAGGGACATCGACGAGCACTGAAGCTTTCTTT.

The rearrangement uses TRBV10-3 and TRBJ1-2, with TRBD1 matching over 7 bases. The CDR3 contains 14 residues. After removal of 4 bases from V and 5 bases from J, the junction contained 7 bases not matched to a gene. Germline values: CDR1 ENHRY, CDR2 SYGVKD. CDR3 loop: CAISATGAWYGYTF. The CDR3 nucleotides read TGTGCCATCAGTGCAACAGGGGCTTGGTATGGCTACACCTTC.